The present T cell receptor beta chain was sequenced within a study of radiation and T cells in renal cell carcinoma. Study-wide findings and caveats: From baseline, blood top tumor clonotypes peaked at 2 weeks post-radiation. Baseline intratumoral clonotype presence is unknown without pretreatment biopsies.

The CDR3 runs to 14 residues. Germline lookup yields CDR1 SGHNT and CDR2 YENEEA. The V end lost 4 bases, the J end lost 1 base, and 10 bases lay between the germline ends. Of note for this clone: Its antigen is undetermined.

Sequencing was performed with immunoSEQ multiplex PCR; in TCRdb, only in-frame clones are kept and a portion is missing. The data show about 78,000 clones, approximately 90% seen once. Time point indicated: blood 4 weeks post-SBRT, at nephrectomy. Sample treatment: 15 Gy SBRT to primary tumor, nephrectomy 4 weeks later. After SBRT, blood was collected at 2 and 4 weeks, plus baseline. This renal cell carcinoma was of the clear cell type. The chain links TRBV11-3 to TRBJ1-1, with D possibly being TRBD1 (6 bases). This receptor was obtained from a woman in her sixties or seventies with renal cell carcinoma. The sample in question was blood, obtained from a patient whose treatment included radiotherapy and nephrectomy. The DNA for the CDR3 is TGTGCCAGCAGCTCCCGACAGGCGAACACTGAAGCTTTCTTT. It specifies CASSSRQANTEAFF.